The 24 T cell receptor beta chains below all came from one sample that was sequenced in a study of CD4 T cells in relation to SARS-CoV-2 and coronaviruses. The repertoire was sequenced with immunoSEQ multiplex PCR; TCRdb's copy has only in-frame clones and lacks some. The data contain approximately 25,000 clones, about four fifths of them singletons. Their antigens are not known. The unexposed donors gave CD4+ T cells in about 2010-2018, prior to COVID-19. CD4+ T cells were isolated from the cells after nine to eleven days of culture. The sample taken for sequencing was CD4+ T cells from PBMCs, cultured in vitro. The receptors originated from a human donor in good health.

This clone was seen a handful of times. V gene TRBV5-4 combines with J gene TRBJ2-1, with 7 bases aligning to TRBD2. The CDR3 length is 18 residues. From germline, CDR1 is SGHNT and CDR2 YYREEE (reference sequence). V was clipped by 3 bases and J by 5 bases; unmatched bases: 17. The CDR3 DNA reads as TGTGCCAGCAGCTCCTCTTCTAGCGGCGGTCCGACCGACAATGAGCAGTTCTTC. Translation gives CASSSSSSGGPTDNEQFF. The whole variable domain, filled in from reference TRBV5-4 and TRBJ2-1, reads ETGVTQSPTHLIKTRGQQVTLRCSSQSGHNTVSWYQQALGQGPQFIFQYYREEENGRGNFPPRFSGLQFPNYSSELNVNALELDDSALYLCASSSSSSGGPTDNEQFFGPGTRLTVL.

This rearrangement joins TRBV5-1 to TRBJ1-2; 7 bases fit TRBD1. V was pared by 2 bases and J by 3 bases, with 1 base of the junction left unmatched. The germline gives CDR1 SGHRS, CDR2 YFSETQ. The CDR3 is 13 residues long. The CDR3 spells CASSFDRDYGYTF. The CDR3 DNA is TGCGCCAGCAGCTTCGACAGGGACTATGGCTACACCTTC.

This CDR3 reads CSVDQQGTYQETQYF. Here the CDR3 DNA reads TGCAGCGTTGATCAACAGGGGACATACCAAGAGACCCAGTACTTC. This rearrangement joins TRBV29-1 to TRBJ2-5, with TRBD1 matching over 7 bases. The J segment lost 0 bases and the V segment lost 3 bases, leaving 7 bases of the junction unmatched. The CDR3 contains 15 residues. CDR1 is SQVTM and CDR2 is ANQGSEA in the germline V gene.

The J gene is TRBJ1-1, the V gene TRBV30; the D gene is possibly TRBD1 (5 bases). CDR3 length: 13 residues. From germline, CDR1 is GTSNPN and CDR2 SVGIG (reference sequence). Trimming took 3 bases from V and 4 from J, leaving 12 bases between them. CDR3 sequence: CAWSGTDLTEAFF. In DNA, the CDR3 is TGTGCCTGGAGCGGGACGGACCTCACTGAAGCTTTCTTT.

J is TRBJ2-1 and V is TRBV5-1, with 7 bases that match TRBD2. The V and J ends lost 0 bases and 10 bases, in that order; junction bases with no gene match: 10. The CDR3 totals 15 residues. Germline-derived CDR1 and CDR2 are SGHRS and YFSETQ. CDR3 region: CASSLGSSGFGEQFF. CDR3 nucleotide sequence: TGCGCCAGCAGCTTGGGTTCTAGCGGCTTCGGAGAGCAGTTCTTC.

This clone appeared a few times. The chain carries TRBV11-2 and TRBJ1-3; no clear D. Trimming removed 0 bases from V and 0 bases from J, with 15 bases in between. Looked up from germline, CDR1 is SGHAT and CDR2 is FQNNGV. The CDR3 spans 18 residues. The CDR3 is CASSLDRPTAGSGNTIYF. The CDR3 nucleotides are TGTGCCAGCAGCTTAGATCGCCCCACGGCCGGCTCTGGAAACACCATATATTTT.

The V gene is TRBV6-5, the J gene TRBJ2-7, with D possibly being TRBD1 (5 bases). Germline CDR1 reads MNHEY; CDR2 reads SVGAGI. This CDR3 spans 15 amino acids. Trimming took off 6 bases at V and 2 bases at J, with 17 bases between the two ends. The CDR3 DNA reads TGTGCCAGCAGACCCTTCCCCGGACAAACCTACGAGCAGTACTTC. It specifies CASRPFPGQTYEQYF.

This clone is a singleton in its sample. The chain links TRBV7-9 to TRBJ2-3; 8 bases are a match to TRBD2. The CDR3 extends over 15 amino acids. Germline assignment: CDR1 SEHNR and CDR2 FQNEAQ (reference sequence). Trimming removed 5 bases from V and 2 bases from J; junction bases left unmatched: 6. The CDR3 sequence: CASSLSGGNTDTQYF. The DNA for the CDR3 is TGTGCCAGCAGCCTAAGCGGGGGAAACACAGATACGCAGTATTTT.

DNA for the CDR3: TGTGCCAGCAGCCCAGGACGGAGCACAGATACGCAGTATTTT. The encoded protein is CASSPGRSTDTQYF. The chain recombines TRBV5-4 with TRBJ2-3; D gene ambiguous. The ends were cut back, 4 bases at V and 0 bases at J, with 9 bases in the middle. The CDR3 sequence is 14 residues long. Germline V gene lookup returns CDR1 SGHNT and CDR2 YYREEE (reference sequence).

The chain joins TRBV7-9 to TRBJ2-3; possibly TRBD2 for D (6 bases). The CDR3 covers 13 residues. V shed 5 bases and J shed 1 base, with 7 bases lying between them. The germline V gene has CDR1 SEHNR and CDR2 FQNEAQ (reference sequence). CDR3 loop: CASSPGGTDTQYF. The CDR3 DNA reads as TGTGCCAGCAGCCCGGGGGGCACAGATACGCAGTATTTT.

This clone occurred once. The V and J genes are TRBV14 and TRBJ2-3; 8 nucleotides line up with TRBD1. Trimming at V came to 4 bases and at J to 5 bases, leaving 11 bases not matched to a gene. This CDR3 comprises 16 residues. Germline-derived CDR1 and CDR2 are SGHDN and FVKESK. The CDR3, as DNA: TGTGCCAGCAGCCTTACCCGGGACAGGTCGAAAGATACGCAGTATTTT. Amino acids: CASSLTRDRSKDTQYF.

Only one count was recorded for this clone. The chain recombines TRBV5-4 with TRBJ1-2, with 9 bases lining up with TRBD1. Germline trimming cut 1 base from V and 8 bases from J; bases unmatched to any gene: 9. Germline CDR1 is SGHNT and CDR2 is YYREEE (reference sequence). This CDR3 region has 15 residues. CDR3 residues: CASSLSRTGVGGYTF. CDR3 DNA sequence: TGTGCCAGCAGCTTGTCGCGGACAGGGGTGGGAGGCTACACCTTC.

This clone has just one count. This sequence joins TRBV19 and TRBJ1-1; D possibly corresponds to TRBD1 (6 bases). CDR3 length: 13 residues. Germline V CDR1 and CDR2: LNHDA, SQIVND (reference sequence). Between the trimmed V and J ends, which lost 0 bases and 9 bases, there was a span of 11 bases. The CDR3 sequence: CASSIDIDRQAFF. The CDR3 nucleotides are TGTGCCAGTAGTATAGACATTGACAGGCAAGCTTTCTTT.

This clone was seen more than once but under ten times. The chain uses TRBV5-6 and TRBJ2-7; D is perhaps TRBD1 or TRBD2 (5 bases each). The germline V and J ends were trimmed by 2 bases and 7 bases, with 19 bases remaining between them. This CDR3 is built from 15 residues. CDR1 and CDR2 from the germline V gene are SGHDT and YYEEEE. CDR3 bases: TGTGCCAGCAGCTTCCGGTTCGGGGCAGCCCTAGAGCAGTACTTC. Protein: CASSFRFGAALEQYF. Full variable domain (rest looked up from reference TRBV5-6 and TRBJ2-7): DAGVTQSPTHLIKTRGQQVTLRCSPKSGHDTVSWYQQALGQGPQFIFQYYEEEERQRGNFPDRFSGHQFPNYSSELNVNALLLGDSALYLCASSFRFGAALEQYFGPGTRLTVT.

The gene calls are TRBV5-1 and TRBJ2-5; D unclear. The CDR3 is made up of 14 amino acids. With 0 bases removed from V and 3 bases from J, the gap between germline ends came to 9 bases. Germline CDR1 reads SGHRS; CDR2 reads YFSETQ. CDR3 in amino acids: CASSLGGPEETQYF. CDR3 nucleotide sequence: TGCGCCAGCAGCTTGGGAGGCCCAGAAGAGACCCAGTACTTC. Together with reference TRBV5-1 and TRBJ2-5, the CDR3 gives the full variable domain: KAGVTQTPRYLIKTRGQQVTLSCSPISGHRSVSWYQQTPGQGLQFLFEYFSETQRNKGNFPGRFSGRQFSNSRSEMNVSTLELGDSALYLCASSLGGPEETQYFGPGTRLLVL.

The V call is TRBV3-1 (or the pseudogene TRBV3-2), the J call TRBJ1-2, with D perhaps matching TRBD1 (6 bases). V was shortened by 1 base and J by 2 bases, with 11 bases between the two germline ends. Germline V CDR1 and CDR2: LGHDT, YNNKEL (reference sequence). The CDR3 runs to 15 residues. The DNA of the CDR3 is TGTGCCAGCAGCCAAGTGATAAGGGGGAACTATGGCTACACCTTC. It is translated as CASSQVIRGNYGYTF.

The genes are TRBV5-1 and TRBJ2-5, with D unresolved. The CDR3 is made up of 13 amino acids. V was cut by 4 bases and J by 2 bases, with 9 bases left in between. Germline CDR1 and CDR2: SGHRS and YFSETQ. The CDR3 spells CASSAGFQETQYF. DNA of the CDR3: TGCGCCAGCAGCGCCGGGTTTCAAGAGACCCAGTACTTC.

The chain combines TRBV7-2 with TRBJ1-1; D is ambiguous. Germline lookup yields CDR1 SGHTA and CDR2 FQGNSA. CDR3 length: 14 residues. The V and J ends lost 1 base and 6 bases respectively, with 12 bases between them. Here the CDR3 reads CASSLGGLKAEAFF. Written as DNA, the CDR3 is TGTGCCAGCAGCTTAGGAGGCCTGAAGGCTGAAGCTTTCTTT.

The chain is built from TRBV6-6 and TRBJ1-5; 8 bases align to TRBD1. Trimming at V came to 7 bases and at J to 2 bases, leaving 4 bases not matched to a gene. Germline CDR1 and CDR2: MNHNY and SVGAGI (reference sequence). The CDR3 runs 14 residues. In nucleotides, the CDR3 is TGTGCCAGCATCCCGGGACAGGGCAATCAGCCCCAGCATTTT. It codes for CASIPGQGNQPQHF.

The chain recombines TRBV2 with TRBJ2-3, with D unresolved. CDR1 is SNHLY, CDR2 FYNNEI, per germline. The CDR3 contains 16 residues. V was shortened by 0 bases and J by 0 bases, with 10 bases between the two germline ends. The CDR3 DNA reads TGTGCCAGCAGTGAAGCGTGGTACTCGAGCACAGATACGCAGTATTTT. Its protein is CASSEAWYSSTDTQYF.

Here the CDR3 reads CASSRQDGGGEQYF. For the CDR3, the DNA is TGTGCCAGCTCACGACAGGACGGTGGGGGCGAGCAGTACTTC. The rearrangement links TRBV18 to TRBJ2-7, with D tentatively TRBD1 (6 bases). Germline V lookup: CDR1 KGHSH, CDR2 LQKENI. With 4 bases removed from V and 6 bases from J, the gap between germline ends came to 16 bases. The CDR3 consists of 14 residues.

The CDR3: CASSLRGATSGANVLTF. The DNA of the CDR3 is TGTGCCAGCAGCCTGAGGGGGGCTACCTCTGGGGCCAACGTCCTGACTTTC. The V and J genes are TRBV7-2 and TRBJ2-6; TRBD1 or TRBD2 may be the D gene (6 bases each). Germline CDR1 reads SGHTA; CDR2 reads FQGNSA. The CDR3 contains 17 residues. V gave up 5 bases and J gave up 0 bases, with 14 bases separating them.

V and J are TRBV7-2 and TRBJ2-4; 10 bases line up with TRBD2. The CDR3 runs to 15 residues. Trimming cost V 2 bases and J 4 bases; bases outside gene matches: 2. Germline assignment: CDR1 SGHTA and CDR2 FQGNSA. The CDR3 sequence: CASSLPTSGKNIQYF. The DNA of the CDR3 is TGTGCCAGCAGCTTACCGACTAGCGGGAAAAACATTCAGTACTTC.

The V and J genes are TRBV3-1 (or the pseudogene TRBV3-2) and TRBJ2-3; 13 bases are a match to TRBD2. The germline V gene has CDR1 LGHDT and CDR2 YNNKEL (reference sequence). Germline trimming cut 8 bases from V and 5 bases from J; bases unmatched to any gene: 7. This CDR3 region has 15 residues. The CDR3: CASAPGLAGVDTQYF. CDR3 sequence (DNA): TGTGCCAGCGCCCCCGGACTAGCGGGAGTAGATACGCAGTATTTT.